This entry is about one TCR beta chain. What it binds is unknown. The sample comes from a study of cytomegalovirus exposure and HLA in healthy donors. General study points: Analysis was carried out at a later point, and it linked a missense DCLRE1C variant to TCR beta V- and J-gene trimming. As confirmed in vitro, a few CMV-associated chains were specific for CMV antigens. Productive status was seen about 90% or about 30% of the time for most TCR beta V segments in an earlier analysis.

The CDR3 is 11 residues long. Germline V gene lookup returns CDR1 MNHEY and CDR2 SVGAGI. The V and J ends lost 7 bases and 7 bases respectively, with 8 bases between them. PCR used 60 Vbeta primers and 13 Jbeta primers. Profiling relied on immunoSEQ multiplex PCR, and the TCRdb table lists in-frame clones only, not all of them. The sample holds 100,000 to 120,000 clones, about 80% seen once. The sequencing input was PBMCs. This TCR came from a man aged 30 to 45 in good health and CMV-seronegative. V and J are TRBV6-5 and TRBJ2-1, with D perhaps matching TRBD2 (5 bases). CDR3 DNA: TGTGCCAGCACTGAGGGTAATGAGCAGTTCTTC. It specifies CASTEGNEQFF.